This T cell receptor beta chain was captured by sequencing in a study of cytomegalovirus exposure and HLA in healthy donors. Findings and limits, study-wide: Within the data, a cluster of highly shared sequence variants was likely a sequencing artifact. When a later analysis compared HLA-associated TCR beta chains with equally common others, the HLA-associated chains turned out to be more clonally expanded and to have lower generation probabilities.

The study ran its PCR with 60 Vbeta and 13 Jbeta primers. TCRdb keeps only in-frame clones here, not all; method: immunoSEQ multiplex PCR. This table holds about 130,000 clones, 75% to 85% found once. Germline V gives CDR1 ENHRY, CDR2 SYGVKD. CDR3 length: 15 amino acids. Trimming took 2 bases from V and 2 from J; bases not matched to a gene: 6. For this clone: Its specificity is unknown.

The genes are TRBV10-3 and TRBJ2-7; 7 bases fit TRBD1. The clonotype was recovered from a man aged 45-65 years in good health and CMV-seronegative. The sequencing sample was made of PBMCs. CDR3 DNA sequence: TGTGCCATCAGTGAGCTTAAGGGGGCCCCCTACGAGCAGTACTTC. Residues: CAISELKGAPYEQYF.